This T cell receptor beta chain was profiled in a study of tumor and adjacent non-tumor tissue in lung cancer (dated 2018 in TCRdb). Context from the whole study: The cohort included some 11 adenocarcinoma, a couple of squamous cell carcinoma and 1 small cell lung cancer patients. About 30 paired specimens, one tumor and one normal lung sample per patient, were profiled by TCRbeta CDR3 sequencing. Ages among the approximately 15 patients ranged from about 30 to 76 years, there were roughly ten men and 5 women, and disease was at TNM stage I to III. Sequencing produced 125,075,908 productive TCRbeta reads in total, an average of about 4.5 million reads per sample. The study compared bulk TCRbeta repertoires from lung tumor tissue and matched distant non-tumor lung tissue of some 15 lung cancer patients. Study-level results and caveats: Significantly higher TCR diversity (inverse Simpson) was observed in tumor tissue than in normal lung tissue (about 410 vs 180, P = 0.0075, Mann-Whitney U test). Younger patients had significantly higher TCR diversity, and higher tumor TCR diversity was associated with shorter overall and disease-free survival. The top 100 clones made up a significantly larger cumulative share of the repertoire in normal lung than in tumor tissue. Peripheral blood was not sequenced, so blood TCRbeta repertoires were not examined in the lung cancer patients of the study. Only about 15 patients were in the cohort, and the authors stated that larger samples and more detailed clinical data are needed. The methods do not name the sequencing platform or mention unique molecular identifiers.

RNA was extracted from bulk unsorted tissue and checked for quality with a NanoDrop ND-1000 and an Agilent 2100. Donors were newly diagnosed lung cancer patients admitted for thoracic surgery in China between August and November 2014, without prior chemotherapy. Patients who had received previous radiotherapy or chemotherapy, or who had another concurrent cancer, were excluded from the study. Surgical tissue pieces of about 1-2.1 cm3 were preserved in RNAlater solution and stored at -80 °C until use. As for this clonotype: Its target antigen remains unknown. No clone much larger than this one lies a single base away; base qualities are absent.

The germline V gene gives CDR1 as SGHRS and CDR2 as YFSETQ. The junction shows trimming of 0 bases on V and 7 bases on J, and the gene matches do not reach 3 bases of it. Spanning cysteine to phenylalanine, the CDR3 consists of 15 amino acids. Solely the CDR3 DNA is kept, with 45 bases framed from the first base. Libraries came from multiplex PCR. Sequencing instrument: Illumina HiSeq 2500. TCRbeta libraries were constructed through three rounds of nested PCR with primers (Table S4) according to protocols adapted from ARM-PCR. Before sequencing, PCR products of 200-500 bp were cut from the gel and purified using the QIAquick gel extraction kit. In the original analysis: Reads were cleaned with Trimmomatic, merged with FLASH into complete CDR3 sequences, and assigned to V(D)J germline segments with MiTCR. Clonal diversity was computed as the inverse Simpson's index with VDJtools. In-frame sequences without a premature stop codon were defined as productive reads. The public reads were quality trimmed at Q25 with fastp and then assembled into clones with MiXCR by TCRdb, keeping productive beta chains. CDR3 protein sequences are deduplicated, and each keeps its most common genes and DNA. TCRdb's processing, not the study's, gives the V and J calls here. The sample table records about 200,000 distinct CDR3 sequences; over 55% of these occur just once. The ten largest clones add up to under 30% of the sample.

The sample consisted of lung tumor tissue. The receptor comes from a man between 60 and 75 years old with non-small cell lung cancer. The chain employs TRBV5-1 and TRBJ2-4; the central 11 bases match TRBD2. At the DNA level, the sequence is TGCGCCAGCAGCTTGGATCTAGCGGGAGGTAACATTCAGTACTTC. Its coded protein is CASSLDLAGGNIQYF. Joined to the reference TRBV5-1 and TRBJ2-4 proteins, this CDR3 gives the full variable domain: KAGVTQTPRYLIKTRGQQVTLSCSPISGHRSVSWYQQTPGQGLQFLFEYFSETQRNKGNFPGRFSGRQFSNSRSEMNVSTLELGDSALYLCASSLDLAGGNIQYFGAGTRLSVL.